This TCR beta chain stems from a study of OX40 agonist ivuxolimab in advanced cancers. The wider study: As their treatment, patients were administered ivuxolimab, an agonistic anti-OX40 (CD134) antibody.

Blood samples were obtained at baseline, cycle 4 day 1, and cycle 7 day 1. Trimming stripped 6 bases from V and 3 bases from J, with 20 bases between. This CDR3 has 16 residues. Germline V lookup: CDR1 SGHAT, CDR2 FQNNGV. Broader study findings: The work left the antigen specificity of expanded peripheral T cells undetermined. In general, CD8+ T cells held more expanded clones than CD4+ did, on average.

Libraries were prepared by immunoSEQ multiplex PCR; TCRdb keeps only in-frame clonotypes and omits some of them. Of tens of thousands of clones in the sample, about nine tenths were seen once. A word on this clone: Its antigen is undetermined.

Source: CD4+ or CD8+ T cells sorted from blood, taken in a trial of the OX40 agonist ivuxolimab. The genes are TRBV11-2 and TRBJ1-1; possible D gene TRBD1, 6 bases. This TCR was recovered from an adult with an advanced solid tumor such as melanoma, head and neck, liver or kidney cancer. CDR3: CASRLRGGQKDTEAFF. The CDR3 region has the DNA TGTGCCAGCAGACTTAGGGGCGGACAGAAAGACACTGAAGCTTTCTTT.